This is a list of T cell receptor beta chains from one sample in a study of shared clonotypes between healthy human individuals. Sequencing used immunoSEQ multiplex PCR; TCRdb keeps in-frame clones, though not all of them. Of about 2.4 million clones in the sample, 90% to 95% are singletons; the top ten hold 0.36%. Sequenced material: naive CD4+ T cells from PBMCs. The receptors come from a young man in good health. Some clones in this sample may be carry-over from other donors' samples. The CDR3 runs from the conserved cysteine through the conserved F or W. Each record gives: CDR3 DNA, CDR3 protein, J gene, clone size, V gene, D gene. The D gene is left open where the match is weak. Clone size appears in some rows only: once, few, many, or a class for an expanded clone.

CDR3nt: TGCGCCAGCAGCTTGACAGATAACACTGAAGCTTTCTTT
CDR3aa: CASSLTDNTEAFF
j_gene: TRBJ1-1
abundance: NA
v_gene: TRBV5-1
d_gene: NA

CDR3nt: TGTGCCAGTAGTATACAGGGGTTCTATGGCTACACCTTC
CDR3aa: CASSIQGFYGYTF
j_gene: TRBJ1-2
abundance: NA
v_gene: TRBV19
d_gene: NA

CDR3nt: TGTGCCAGCAGCTTGGCAACTGAAGCTTTCTTT
CDR3aa: CASSLATEAFF
j_gene: TRBJ1-1
abundance: NA
v_gene: TRBV5-6
d_gene: NA

CDR3nt: TGTGCCAGTAGTATTTCACTAGCGGGAGGACTTGAGCAGTTCTTC
CDR3aa: CASSISLAGGLEQFF
j_gene: TRBJ2-1
abundance: NA
v_gene: TRBV19
d_gene: TRBD2

CDR3nt: TGTGCCTGGAACACCGGGTTTTCCTACGAGCAGTACTTC
CDR3aa: CAWNTGFSYEQYF
j_gene: TRBJ2-7
abundance: once
v_gene: TRBV30
d_gene: NA

CDR3nt: TGCGCCAGCAGCCAAGGGCTAGCGGGTGAGACCCAGTACTTC
CDR3aa: CASSQGLAGETQYF
j_gene: TRBJ2-5
abundance: once
v_gene: TRBV4-3
d_gene: TRBD2

CDR3nt: TGCGCCAGCAGCTTGGGTCTAGCGGCCCCCCTACAAGAGACCCAGTACTTC
CDR3aa: CASSLGLAAPLQETQYF
j_gene: TRBJ2-5
abundance: NA
v_gene: TRBV5-1
d_gene: TRBD2

CDR3nt: TGTGCCAGCAGCACCGACAGAGAAGCTTTCTTT
CDR3aa: CASSTDREAFF
j_gene: TRBJ1-1
abundance: NA
v_gene: TRBV21-1
d_gene: NA

CDR3nt: TGTGCCAGCAGTTTCCCTCGGACAGAGAGCACAGATACGCAGTATTTT
CDR3aa: CASSFPRTESTDTQYF
j_gene: TRBJ2-3
abundance: NA
v_gene: TRBV28
d_gene: NA

CDR3nt: TGTGCCAGCAGCCTCGGGACAGGGGCGGAAAACATTCAGTACTTC
CDR3aa: CASSLGTGAENIQYF
j_gene: TRBJ2-4
abundance: NA
v_gene: TRBV7-2
d_gene: TRBD1

CDR3nt: TGTGCCAGCAGCATCGAGACAGGGGGCTATCAGCCCCAGCATTTT
CDR3aa: CASSIETGGYQPQHF
j_gene: TRBJ1-5
abundance: once
v_gene: TRBV7-2
d_gene: TRBD1

CDR3nt: TGTGCCAGCAGCCAGGGTTTGGCGGGAGACGGGGGGACGCAGTATTTT
CDR3aa: CASSQGLAGDGGTQYF
j_gene: TRBJ2-3
abundance: NA
v_gene: TRBV4-2
d_gene: TRBD2

CDR3nt: TGTGCCAGCCGAGAGGGCCGAATGGGGAATGAGCAGTACTTC
CDR3aa: CASREGRMGNEQYF
j_gene: TRBJ2-7
abundance: NA
v_gene: TRBV28
d_gene: NA

CDR3nt: TGTGCCAGCAGCTTTATTGGCTTAGGACACAATGAGCAGTTCTTC
CDR3aa: CASSFIGLGHNEQFF
j_gene: TRBJ2-1
abundance: NA
v_gene: TRBV7-9
d_gene: NA

CDR3nt: TGTGCCAGCAGCTTAGGGCAGCTCGGGGGCGAGCAGTACTTC
CDR3aa: CASSLGQLGGEQYF
j_gene: TRBJ2-7
abundance: NA
v_gene: TRBV7-2
d_gene: NA

CDR3nt: TGTGCCAGCAGCTTAAGCGGGACAGGGAGAAACATTCAGTACTTC
CDR3aa: CASSLSGTGRNIQYF
j_gene: TRBJ2-4
abundance: NA
v_gene: TRBV7-8
d_gene: TRBD1

CDR3nt: TGTGCCAGCAGCCGGGGAGACGAGCAGTTCTTC
CDR3aa: CASSRGDEQFF
j_gene: TRBJ2-1
abundance: NA
v_gene: TRBV6-5
d_gene: NA

CDR3nt: TGTGCCAGCAGCGGCGGTAGCGGGAGAAGCTACAATGAGCAGTTCTTC
CDR3aa: CASSGGSGRSYNEQFF
j_gene: TRBJ2-1
abundance: NA
v_gene: TRBV9
d_gene: TRBD2

CDR3nt: TGTGCCAGCAGCGAAACCTTAGGGGGGAGGGGCACAGATACGCAGTATTTT
CDR3aa: CASSETLGGRGTDTQYF
j_gene: TRBJ2-3
abundance: NA
v_gene: TRBV9
d_gene: NA

CDR3nt: TGTGCCAGCAGCGTATTTGGGCTAGCGGGCACAGATACGCAGTATTTT
CDR3aa: CASSVFGLAGTDTQYF
j_gene: TRBJ2-3
abundance: NA
v_gene: TRBV9
d_gene: TRBD2

CDR3nt: TGCAGCTTCGGGGAGGGCGGCTATGGCTACACCTTC
CDR3aa: CSFGEGGYGYTF
j_gene: TRBJ1-2
abundance: NA
v_gene: TRBV29-1
d_gene: NA

CDR3nt: TGTGCTAGTGGCCAGGGGTCAGATACGCAGTATTTT
CDR3aa: CASGQGSDTQYF
j_gene: TRBJ2-3
abundance: NA
v_gene: TRBV12-5
d_gene: NA

CDR3nt: TGCGCCAGCAGCTTAGGGCCATTACCCGGGACTGATATCACAGATACGCAGTATTTT
CDR3aa: CASSLGPLPGTDITDTQYF
j_gene: TRBJ2-3
abundance: NA
v_gene: TRBV5-1
d_gene: NA

CDR3nt: TGTGCCAGCTCACCTCCATGGGGCACAGATACGCAGTATTTT
CDR3aa: CASSPPWGTDTQYF
j_gene: TRBJ2-3
abundance: NA
v_gene: TRBV18
d_gene: NA

CDR3nt: TGTGCCTGGAGTCCGGGACAAACGAACACTGAAGCTTTCTTT
CDR3aa: CAWSPGQTNTEAFF
j_gene: TRBJ1-1
abundance: NA
v_gene: TRBV30
d_gene: NA

CDR3nt: TGTGCCAGCAGTGATTTCACAGGGAGCCAAGAGACCCAGTACTTC
CDR3aa: CASSDFTGSQETQYF
j_gene: TRBJ2-5
abundance: NA
v_gene: TRBV25-1
d_gene: NA

CDR3nt: TGTGCCAGCAGCCAGACGGGAGGCAATCAGCCCCAGCATTTT
CDR3aa: CASSQTGGNQPQHF
j_gene: TRBJ1-5
abundance: NA
v_gene: TRBV5-6
d_gene: NA

CDR3nt: TGTGCCAGTGGTAGCGGGAGTTCCCTCGGCGAGCAGTACTTC
CDR3aa: CASGSGSSLGEQYF
j_gene: TRBJ2-7
abundance: NA
v_gene: TRBV19
d_gene: TRBD2

CDR3nt: TGTGCCAGCAGTTACCTGGGTGAGCAGTTCTTC
CDR3aa: CASSYLGEQFF
j_gene: TRBJ2-1
abundance: NA
v_gene: TRBV6-5
d_gene: NA

CDR3nt: TGTGCCAGCCATTCCCAGGGGGGTATCTACGAGCAGTACTTC
CDR3aa: CASHSQGGIYEQYF
j_gene: TRBJ2-7
abundance: NA
v_gene: TRBV7-8
d_gene: NA

CDR3nt: TGTGCCAGCAGTGAAAGCGGGACTGAGACCCAGTACTTC
CDR3aa: CASSESGTETQYF
j_gene: TRBJ2-5
abundance: once
v_gene: TRBV25-1
d_gene: TRBD2

CDR3nt: TGTGCCAGCAGTCGCCGACAGGTCGTACACGAGCAGTACTTC
CDR3aa: CASSRRQVVHEQYF
j_gene: TRBJ2-7
abundance: NA
v_gene: TRBV11-1
d_gene: NA

CDR3nt: TGTGCCAGCAGCCGGAGACAGCCTGCTATGGGTGAGCAGTTCTTC
CDR3aa: CASSRRQPAMGEQFF
j_gene: TRBJ2-1
abundance: once
v_gene: TRBV7-9
d_gene: NA

CDR3nt: TGCAGCGTTGTGGGGGGTACTAACTATGGCTACACCTTC
CDR3aa: CSVVGGTNYGYTF
j_gene: TRBJ1-2
abundance: NA
v_gene: TRBV29-1
d_gene: NA

CDR3nt: TGCGCCAGCAGCTTGGCAACAGGGGGCCTTCTAGGCACTGAAGCTTTCTTT
CDR3aa: CASSLATGGLLGTEAFF
j_gene: TRBJ1-1
abundance: NA
v_gene: TRBV5-1
d_gene: TRBD1

CDR3nt: TGTGCCATCACAGGCCTATATGGCTACACCTTC
CDR3aa: CAITGLYGYTF
j_gene: TRBJ1-2
abundance: NA
v_gene: TRBV28
d_gene: NA

CDR3nt: TGTGCCAGCAGTGGCGACAGGGATATGATCTACGAGCAGTACTTC
CDR3aa: CASSGDRDMIYEQYF
j_gene: TRBJ2-7
abundance: NA
v_gene: TRBV7-2
d_gene: TRBD1

CDR3nt: TGTGCCAGCAGCCTCAGACAGGTCACAGATACGCAGTATTTT
CDR3aa: CASSLRQVTDTQYF
j_gene: TRBJ2-3
abundance: NA
v_gene: TRBV7-2
d_gene: NA

CDR3nt: TGTGCCTGGAGGCACACCTCAGATACGCAGTATTTT
CDR3aa: CAWRHTSDTQYF
j_gene: TRBJ2-3
abundance: NA
v_gene: TRBV30
d_gene: NA

CDR3nt: TGTGCCAGCTCGAGTAGCTACGAGCAGTACTTC
CDR3aa: CASSSSYEQYF
j_gene: TRBJ2-7
abundance: NA
v_gene: TRBV4-2
d_gene: NA

CDR3nt: TGTGCCAGCAGCTTAGGCCGGACAGGCCAAGAGACCCAGTACTTC
CDR3aa: CASSLGRTGQETQYF
j_gene: TRBJ2-5
abundance: NA
v_gene: TRBV5-5
d_gene: TRBD1

CDR3nt: TGCGCCAGCAGCCAAGATGAGGCGTGGCGGGAGGATGAGCAGTTCTTC
CDR3aa: CASSQDEAWREDEQFF
j_gene: TRBJ2-1
abundance: NA
v_gene: TRBV4-3
d_gene: TRBD2

CDR3nt: TGTGCCAGCAGCGTGACAGGGAACACTGAAGCTTTCTTT
CDR3aa: CASSVTGNTEAFF
j_gene: TRBJ1-1
abundance: NA
v_gene: TRBV7-3
d_gene: NA

CDR3nt: TGTGCCAGCAGCTCGGACCCCGCTGGAAACACCATATATTTT
CDR3aa: CASSSDPAGNTIYF
j_gene: TRBJ1-3
abundance: NA
v_gene: TRBV11-2
d_gene: NA

CDR3nt: TGTGCCAGCAGTTTTGCTCGCTTCTCTGGAAACACCATATATTTT
CDR3aa: CASSFARFSGNTIYF
j_gene: TRBJ1-3
abundance: NA
v_gene: TRBV28
d_gene: NA

CDR3nt: TGTGCCACCAGCAGAGATAGGCTAGCGGCGTACAATGAGCAGTTCTTC
CDR3aa: CATSRDRLAAYNEQFF
j_gene: TRBJ2-1
abundance: NA
v_gene: TRBV15
d_gene: TRBD2

CDR3nt: TGTGCCTGGAGACTCACAGGGGGCGGTAATCAGCCCCAGCATTTT
CDR3aa: CAWRLTGGGNQPQHF
j_gene: TRBJ1-5
abundance: NA
v_gene: TRBV30
d_gene: TRBD1

CDR3nt: TGTGCCAGCAGCTTCCACGGGGAGACCCAGTACTTC
CDR3aa: CASSFHGETQYF
j_gene: TRBJ2-5
abundance: NA
v_gene: TRBV7-2
d_gene: NA

CDR3nt: TGCGCCAGCAGCTTGTCTGGGGGCGCGAACTATGGCTACACCTTC
CDR3aa: CASSLSGGANYGYTF
j_gene: TRBJ1-2
abundance: NA
v_gene: TRBV5-1
d_gene: NA

CDR3nt: TGCAGCGTTGTGGGGGACAGGGGTCAGCCCCAGCATTTT
CDR3aa: CSVVGDRGQPQHF
j_gene: TRBJ1-5
abundance: NA
v_gene: TRBV29-1
d_gene: TRBD1

CDR3nt: TGTGCCTGGAATTTCGGAAACAAGATAGCGGGAGGGTTACAGTCCTACAATGAGCAGTTCTTC
CDR3aa: CAWNFGNKIAGGLQSYNEQFF
j_gene: TRBJ2-1
abundance: NA
v_gene: TRBV30
d_gene: TRBD2